Below are 24 T cell receptor beta chains sequenced from a single sample in a study of blood T cell repertoires in COVID-19. Measured with immunoSEQ multiplex PCR; TCRdb has only the in-frame clones, and not every one. The repertoire includes approximately 150,000 clones, 70% to 90% of them detected once, and more than 5% sits in the top ten. Material for sequencing was PBMCs or T cells enriched from blood (not recorded which). The receptors derive from a middle-aged woman who had recovered from COVID-19.

This chain joins TRBV7-9 and TRBJ2-1, with 8 positions matching TRBD2. The V segment lost 4 bases and the J segment 7 bases; nucleotides outside the gene matches: 15. This CDR3 comprises 17 residues. CDR1 and CDR2 from the germline V gene are SEHNR and FQNEAQ (reference sequence). CDR3: CASSSPWEAGVWNEQFF. CDR3 sequence (DNA): TGTGCCAGCAGCTCACCTTGGGAAGCGGGGGTTTGGAATGAGCAGTTCTTC. Combining the CDR3 with reference TRBV7-9 and TRBJ2-1 gives the whole variable domain DTGVSQNPRHKITKRGQNVTFRCDPISEHNRLYWYRQTLGQGPEFLTYFQNEAQLEKSRLLSDRFSAERPKGSFSTLEIQRTEQGDSAMYLCASSSPWEAGVWNEQFFGPGTRLTVL.

About this clone itself: The sample has other DNA sequences that encode this CDR3 too. The gene calls are TRBV7-3 and TRBJ2-2; 14 nucleotides align to TRBD2. Germline V gene lookup returns CDR1 SGHTA and CDR2 FQGTGA. Trimming at V came to 5 bases and at J to 5 bases, leaving 4 bases not matched to a gene. The CDR3 extends over 16 amino acids. This chain's CDR3 is CASSQGLAGGTGELFF. CDR3 sequence (DNA): TGTGCCAGCAGCCAAGGACTAGCGGGAGGAACCGGGGAGCTGTTTTTT.

The V call is TRBV10-3, the J call TRBJ1-6; unclear D gene. The CDR3 has 16 residues. Germline CDR1 reads ENHRY; CDR2 reads SYGVKD. V was clipped by 0 bases and J by 0 bases, with 6 bases between them. The CDR3 bases are TGTGCCATCAGTGAGTCGAGAAGCTCCTATAATTCACCCCTCCACTTT. This encodes CAISESRSSYNSPLHF.

This rearrangement joins TRBV7-8 to TRBJ1-3; 7 bases fit TRBD1. This CDR3 region has 17 residues. Germline V gives CDR1 SGHVS, CDR2 FQNEAQ. J gave up 0 bases and V 1 base, and 6 bases lay outside the gene matches. CDR3 loop: CASSLEDRPSSGNTIYF. The CDR3 DNA reads as TGTGCCAGCAGCTTAGAGGACAGGCCCAGCTCTGGAAACACCATATATTTT.

The rearrangement uses TRBV2 and TRBJ2-2; D may be TRBD2 (5 bases). The V end lost 1 base, the J end lost 7 bases, and 13 bases lay between the germline ends. CDR1 is SNHLY, CDR2 FYNNEI, per germline. This CDR3 region has 15 residues. CDR3 bases: TGTGCCAGCAGTGAAGATCGGGGAGCGGTCGGGGAGCTGTTTTTT. Translating it yields CASSEDRGAVGELFF.

This chain connects TRBV18 to TRBJ1-5; D remains unclear. Germline values: CDR1 KGHSH, CDR2 LQKENI. V dropped 2 bases and J dropped 0 bases, with 5 bases sitting between them. The CDR3 runs to 14 residues. The CDR3 reads CASSPDISNQPQHF. In nucleotides, the CDR3 is TGTGCCAGCTCACCAGACATTAGCAATCAGCCCCAGCATTTT.

V gene TRBV6-5 combines with J gene TRBJ2-6, with D hard to call. Trimming removed 6 bases from V and 1 base from J, with 4 bases in between. CDR3 length: 13 residues. Germline assignment: CDR1 MNHEY and CDR2 SVGAGI. In DNA form, the CDR3 reads TGTGCCAGCAGACTGTCTGGGGCCAACGTCCTGACTTTC. It translates to CASRLSGANVLTF.

The V and J genes are TRBV19 and TRBJ2-5, with D uncertain. Germline CDR1 is LNHDA and CDR2 is SQIVND (reference sequence). V gave up 1 base and J gave up 5 bases, with 14 bases separating them. The CDR3 extends over 15 amino acids. The CDR3 bases are TGTGCCAGTAGTATAGGGAACGTACCCGGGGAGACCCAGTACTTC. This codes for CASSIGNVPGETQYF.

The chain joins TRBV3-1 (or the pseudogene TRBV3-2) to TRBJ1-6; D may be TRBD1 (5 bases). The CDR3 is made up of 13 amino acids. V lost 1 base to trimming and J lost 19 bases, with 17 bases between them. CDR1 LGHDT and CDR2 YNNKEL come from the germline V gene (reference sequence). The CDR3 sequence: CASSQVPSEGLHF. The CDR3 coding sequence is TGTGCCAGCAGCCAAGTTCCCTCCGAGGGACTTCACTTT.

The rearrangement joins TRBV6-5 to TRBJ1-1, with TRBD1 identical over 9 bases. With V trimmed by 5 bases and J by 11 bases, 9 bases remained unmatched. Germline-derived CDR1 and CDR2 are MNHEY and SVGAGI. The CDR3 totals 13 residues. CDR3 in DNA: TGTGCCAGCAGTCCACCGGGACAGGGAGGCGCTTTCTTT. It is translated as CASSPPGQGGAFF.

The genes are TRBV6-5 and TRBJ1-1; a weak D match, TRBD1 (6 bases). V gave up 5 bases and J gave up 1 base, with 14 bases separating them. The CDR3 runs 15 residues. In germline, CDR1 is MNHEY, CDR2 SVGAGI. CDR3 sequence: CASSLRQAGNTEAFF. In DNA form, the CDR3 reads TGTGCCAGCAGTCTTCGACAGGCAGGGAACACTGAAGCTTTCTTT.

The V call is TRBV6-5, the J call TRBJ1-4, with no clear D. This CDR3 has 12 residues. V was shortened by 6 bases and J by 6 bases, with 8 bases between the two germline ends. Germline values: CDR1 MNHEY, CDR2 SVGAGI. The CDR3 sequence: CASSDTHEKLFF. CDR3 bases: TGTGCCAGCAGCGATACTCATGAAAAACTGTTTTTT.

The chain employs TRBV7-9 and TRBJ1-4, with 9 bases that match TRBD1. CDR3 size: 17 residues. Germline assignment: CDR1 SEHNR and CDR2 FQNEAQ (reference sequence). V trimming: 4 bases; J trimming: 8 bases; junction bases outside the gene matches: 14. CDR3 sequence: CASSSPTGGPLGEKLFF. The CDR3, as DNA: TGTGCCAGCAGCTCCCCGACAGGGGGTCCTTTAGGGGAAAAACTGTTTTTT.

V usage is TRBV5-8 and J usage is TRBJ1-5, with unresolved D. V was shortened by 0 bases and J by 5 bases, with 3 bases between the two germline ends. The CDR3 is made up of 12 amino acids. CDR1 is SGHTS and CDR2 is YDEGEE in the germline V gene. CDR3 sequence reads: CASSLADQPQHF. Written as DNA, the CDR3 is TGTGCCAGCAGCTTGGCCGATCAGCCCCAGCATTTT.

This chain connects TRBV9 to TRBJ1-2, with D perhaps matching TRBD1 (6 bases). CDR1 is SGDLS and CDR2 is YYNGEE in the germline V gene. V dropped 3 bases and J dropped 2 bases, with 14 bases sitting between them. The CDR3 has 15 amino acids. CDR3 nucleotide sequence: TGTGCCAGCAGCGGTACAGGGATCTCCAACTATGGCTACACCTTC. This gives the protein CASSGTGISNYGYTF. The full variable domain, completed using reference TRBV9 and TRBJ1-2, is DSGVTQTPKHLITATGQRVTLRCSPRSGDLSVYWYQQSLDQGLQFLIQYYNGEERAKGNILERFSAQQFPDLHSELNLSSLELGDSALYFCASSGTGISNYGYTFGSGTRLTVV.

This clone was detected once. This chain joins TRBV4-1 and TRBJ1-2; possible D gene TRBD1, 5 bases. Trimming took 0 bases from V and 2 from J, leaving 16 bases between them. This CDR3 contains 17 residues. Germline V CDR1 and CDR2: MGHRA, YSYEKL. CDR3 loop: CASSQETRTDRNYGYTF. The CDR3 DNA is TGCGCCAGCAGCCAAGAGACTAGAACAGACAGAAACTATGGCTACACCTTC.

The chain recombines TRBV7-7 with TRBJ2-1, with 9 bases aligning to TRBD2. This CDR3 comprises 15 residues. CDR1 and CDR2 (germline): SSHAT, FNYEAQ (reference sequence). J was trimmed by 6 bases and V by 1 base; bases with no gene match: 4. The CDR3 nucleotides read TGTGCCAGCAGCTTAGGGGCTAGCGGGACCAATGAGCAGTTCTTC. As protein: CASSLGASGTNEQFF.

This sequence joins TRBV11-3 and TRBJ2-2; D remains ambiguous. There are 12 residues in the CDR3. CDR1 and CDR2 from the germline V gene are SGHNT and YENEEA. The ends were cut back, 5 bases at V and 6 bases at J, with 7 bases in the middle. The CDR3 DNA reads TGTGCCAGCAGCCGACGGGCCGGGGAGCTGTTTTTT. It specifies CASSRRAGELFF.

This CDR3 is CASSIDLSRLSTDTQYF. In DNA, the CDR3 is TGTGCCAGTAGTATAGATCTGTCTCGTTTGAGCACAGATACGCAGTATTTT. This sequence joins TRBV19 and TRBJ2-3, with D hard to call. The CDR3 has 17 residues. V dropped 0 bases and J dropped 0 bases, with 13 bases sitting between them. Germline V lookup: CDR1 LNHDA, CDR2 SQIVND (reference sequence).

The chain recombines TRBV29-1 with TRBJ1-1; perhaps TRBD1 as D (5 bases). The CDR3 extends over 16 amino acids. Germline loops: CDR1 SQVTM, CDR2 ANQGSEA. V shed 0 bases and J shed 4 bases, with 18 bases lying between them. The CDR3 sequence is CSVEERAGSTGTEAFF. The CDR3 coding sequence is TGCAGCGTTGAAGAACGGGCAGGGTCTACGGGCACTGAAGCTTTCTTT.

The chain uses TRBV2 and TRBJ1-6; 10 nucleotides align to TRBD1. The CDR3 has 15 amino acids. Trimming removed 7 bases from V and 5 bases from J; junction bases left unmatched: 5. Germline lookup yields CDR1 SNHLY and CDR2 FYNNEI. The CDR3 DNA sequence: TGTGCCAGCAAAGGGACAGGGGCACATAATTCACCCCTCCACTTT. Its protein product is CASKGTGAHNSPLHF.

V and J are TRBV6-5 and TRBJ2-7, with D possibly TRBD1 on 6 matching bases. The germline gives CDR1 MNHEY, CDR2 SVGAGI. The CDR3 is made up of 14 amino acids. V was trimmed by 6 bases and J by 0 bases, leaving 12 bases between them. Here the CDR3 reads CASRGTLYSYEQYF. The CDR3 DNA is TGTGCCAGCAGGGGGACACTCTACTCCTACGAGCAGTACTTC.

The chain is built from TRBV2 and TRBJ2-5; D gene unclear. CDR1 SNHLY and CDR2 FYNNEI come from the germline V gene. The CDR3 runs to 16 residues. V was trimmed by 6 bases and J by 5 bases, leaving 22 bases between them. In nucleotides, the CDR3 is TGTGCCAGCAGCGGAAATCGACACAACCTCGAGGAGACCCAGTACTTC. Its translation: CASSGNRHNLEETQYF.

The J gene is TRBJ1-6, the V gene TRBV30, with 7 bases identical to TRBD1. CDR3 length: 18 amino acids. CDR1 and CDR2 from the germline V gene are GTSNPN and SVGIG (reference sequence). V shed 2 bases and J 5 bases; nucleotides not matched to a gene: 15. CDR3 DNA: TGTGCCTGGAGTTCCCCTTCCTGGACAGGAGGGAATAATTCACCCCTCCACTTT. Its translation: CAWSSPSWTGGNNSPLHF.